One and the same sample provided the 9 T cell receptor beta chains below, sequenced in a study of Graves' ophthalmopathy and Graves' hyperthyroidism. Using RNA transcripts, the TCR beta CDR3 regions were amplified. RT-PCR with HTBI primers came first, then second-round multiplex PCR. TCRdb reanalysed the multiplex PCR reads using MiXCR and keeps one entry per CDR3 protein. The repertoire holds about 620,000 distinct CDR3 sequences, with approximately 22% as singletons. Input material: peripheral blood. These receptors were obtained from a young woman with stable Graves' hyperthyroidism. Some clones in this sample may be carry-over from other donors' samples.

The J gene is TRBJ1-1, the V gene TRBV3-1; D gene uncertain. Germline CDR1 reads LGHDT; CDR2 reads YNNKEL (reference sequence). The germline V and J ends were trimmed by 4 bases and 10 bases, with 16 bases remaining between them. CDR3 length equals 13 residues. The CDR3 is CASSPRTLEGAFF. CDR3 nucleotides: TGTGCCAGCAGCCCCCGGACCCTAGAGGGAGCTTTCTTT.

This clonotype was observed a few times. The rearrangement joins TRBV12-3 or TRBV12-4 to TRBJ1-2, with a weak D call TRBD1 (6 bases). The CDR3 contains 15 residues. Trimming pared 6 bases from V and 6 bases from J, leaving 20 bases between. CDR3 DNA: TGTGCCAGCAGAGCCCACAGGGAAGTTTACCATGGCTACACCTTC. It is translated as CASRAHREVYHGYTF.

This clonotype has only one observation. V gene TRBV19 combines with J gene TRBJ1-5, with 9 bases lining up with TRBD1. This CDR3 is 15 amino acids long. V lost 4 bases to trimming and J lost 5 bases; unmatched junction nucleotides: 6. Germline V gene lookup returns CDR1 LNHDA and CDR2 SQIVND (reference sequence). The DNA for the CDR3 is TGTGCCAGTAGTACCCCCCGACAGGGGGATCAGCCCCAGCATTTT. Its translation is CASSTPRQGDQPQHF.

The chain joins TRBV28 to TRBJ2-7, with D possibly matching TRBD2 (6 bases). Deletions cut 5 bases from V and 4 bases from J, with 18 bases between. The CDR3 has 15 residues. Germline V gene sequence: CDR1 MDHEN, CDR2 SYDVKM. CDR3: CASSRNAGRGYEQYF. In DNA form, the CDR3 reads TGTGCCAGCAGTCGCAATGCCGGGAGAGGTTACGAGCAGTACTTC.

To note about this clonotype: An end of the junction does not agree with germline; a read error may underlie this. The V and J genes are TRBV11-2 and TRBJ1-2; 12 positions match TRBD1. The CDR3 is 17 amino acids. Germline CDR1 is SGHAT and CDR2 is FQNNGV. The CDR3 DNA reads TGTGCTAGCAGCCGGGACAGGGGGCGCGGTCAGGTGTTTGGCTACACCTTC. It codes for CASSRDRGRGQVFGYTF.

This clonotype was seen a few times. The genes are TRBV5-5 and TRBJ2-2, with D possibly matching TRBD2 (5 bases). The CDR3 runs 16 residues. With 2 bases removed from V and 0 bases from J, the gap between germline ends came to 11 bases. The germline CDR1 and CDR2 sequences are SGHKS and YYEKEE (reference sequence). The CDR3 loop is CASSFGRGANTGELFF. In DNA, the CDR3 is TGTGCCAGCAGCTTTGGCCGGGGTGCGAACACCGGGGAGCTGTTTTTT. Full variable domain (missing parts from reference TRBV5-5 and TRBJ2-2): DAGVTQSPTHLIKTRGQQVTLRCSPISGHKSVSWYQQVLGQGPQFIFQYYEKEERGRGNFPDRFSARQFPNYSSELNVNALLLGDSALYLCASSFGRGANTGELFFGEGSRLTVL.

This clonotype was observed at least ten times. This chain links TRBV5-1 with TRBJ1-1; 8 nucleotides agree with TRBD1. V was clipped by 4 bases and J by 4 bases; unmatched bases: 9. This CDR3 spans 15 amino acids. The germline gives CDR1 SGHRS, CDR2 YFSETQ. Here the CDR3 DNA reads TGCGCCAGCAGCAACCGACAGGGGACGGTCACTGAAGCTTTCTTT. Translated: CASSNRQGTVTEAFF. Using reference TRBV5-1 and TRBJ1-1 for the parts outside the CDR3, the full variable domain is KAGVTQTPRYLIKTRGQQVTLSCSPISGHRSVSWYQQTPGQGLQFLFEYFSETQRNKGNFPGRFSGRQFSNSRSEMNVSTLELGDSALYLCASSNRQGTVTEAFFGQGTRLTVV.

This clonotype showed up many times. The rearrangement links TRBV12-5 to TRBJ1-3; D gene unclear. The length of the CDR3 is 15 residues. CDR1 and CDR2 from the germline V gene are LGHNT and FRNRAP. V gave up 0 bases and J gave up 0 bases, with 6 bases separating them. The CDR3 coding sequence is TGTGCTAGTGGTTTGGTACCGGGCTCTGGAAACACCATATATTTT. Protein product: CASGLVPGSGNTIYF.

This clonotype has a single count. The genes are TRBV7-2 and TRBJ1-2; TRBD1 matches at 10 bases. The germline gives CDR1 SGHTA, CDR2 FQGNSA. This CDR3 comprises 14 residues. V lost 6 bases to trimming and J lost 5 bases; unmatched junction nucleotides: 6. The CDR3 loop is CASRTGGALYGYTF. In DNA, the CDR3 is TGTGCCAGCAGGACAGGGGGCGCTCTATATGGCTACACCTTC.